This TCR beta chain stems from a study of blood T cell repertoires in COVID-19. Study at large: Material from acute and convalescent COVID-19 was sourced from the United States, Italy and Spain.

The germline V gene encodes CDR1 KGHSH and CDR2 LQKENI. The CDR3 is 16 amino acids. V lost 1 base to trimming and J lost 0 bases, with 12 bases between them. As originally analysed: Using reference gene primer amplification, nucleated cell counts were estimated. The protocol was immunoSEQ multiplex PCR, while the TCRdb copy is restricted to in-frame clones and leaves out a portion. V, J and clone size are taken as reported in that table, and D and trimming were inferred from the DNA itself. The table includes 650,000 to 800,000 clones, more than 80% detected once. The sample was peripheral blood. The chain joins TRBV18 to TRBJ1-2, with D possibly matching TRBD1 (5 bases). The sequence came from a woman in her late teens or twenties with acute or convalescent COVID-19. The CDR3 sequence: CASSPRQMQANYGYTF. The CDR3 DNA is TGTGCCAGCTCACCACGACAGATGCAAGCTAACTATGGCTACACCTTC.